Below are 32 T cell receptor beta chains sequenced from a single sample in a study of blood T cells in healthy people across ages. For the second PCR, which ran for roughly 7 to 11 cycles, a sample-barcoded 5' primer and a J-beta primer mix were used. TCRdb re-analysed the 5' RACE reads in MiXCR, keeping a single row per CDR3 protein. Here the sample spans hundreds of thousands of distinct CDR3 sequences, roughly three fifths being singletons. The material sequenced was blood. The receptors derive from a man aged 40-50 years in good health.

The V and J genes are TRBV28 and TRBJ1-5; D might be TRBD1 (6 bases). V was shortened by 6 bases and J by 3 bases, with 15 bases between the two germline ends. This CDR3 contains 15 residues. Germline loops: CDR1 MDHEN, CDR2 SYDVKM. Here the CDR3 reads CASSYPGVINQPQHF. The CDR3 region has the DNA TGTGCCAGCAGCTACCCAGGGGTAATCAATCAGCCCCAGCATTTT.

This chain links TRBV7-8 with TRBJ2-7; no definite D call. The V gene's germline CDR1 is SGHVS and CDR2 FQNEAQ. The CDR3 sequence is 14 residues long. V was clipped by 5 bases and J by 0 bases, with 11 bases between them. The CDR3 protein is CASSPSIPSYEQYF. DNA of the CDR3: TGTGCCAGCAGCCCCAGTATCCCCTCCTACGAGCAGTACTTC.

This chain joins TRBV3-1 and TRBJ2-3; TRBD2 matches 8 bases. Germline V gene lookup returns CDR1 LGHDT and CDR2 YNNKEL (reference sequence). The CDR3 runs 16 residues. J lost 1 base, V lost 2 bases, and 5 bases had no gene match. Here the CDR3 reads CASSQLGLARTDTQYF. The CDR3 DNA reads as TGTGCCAGCAGCCAACTAGGACTAGCACGCACAGATACGCAGTATTTT.

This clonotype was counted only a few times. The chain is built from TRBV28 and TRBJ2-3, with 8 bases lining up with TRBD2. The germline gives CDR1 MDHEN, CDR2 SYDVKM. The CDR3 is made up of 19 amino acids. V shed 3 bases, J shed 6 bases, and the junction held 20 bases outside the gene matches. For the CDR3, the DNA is TGTGCCAGCAGTTTCCCGAGGACTAGCTGGGAGGGGTTGCTCGATACGCAGTATTTT. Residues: CASSFPRTSWEGLLDTQYF.

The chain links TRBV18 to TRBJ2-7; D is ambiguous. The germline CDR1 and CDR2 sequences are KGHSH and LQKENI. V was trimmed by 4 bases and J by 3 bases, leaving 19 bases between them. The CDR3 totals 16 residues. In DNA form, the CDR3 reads TGTGCCAGCTCACAATCCCGGACCAGCAGAGACTACGAGCAGTACTTC. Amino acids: CASSQSRTSRDYEQYF. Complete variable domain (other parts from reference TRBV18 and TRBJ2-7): NAGVMQNPRHLVRRRGQEARLRCSPMKGHSHVYWYRQLPEEGLKFMVYLQKENIIDESGMPKERFSAEFPKEGPSILRIQQVVRGDSAAYFCASSQSRTSRDYEQYFGPGTRLTVT.

The CDR3 region is CASSQEVVAAYEQYF. CDR3 sequence (DNA): TGTGCCAGCAGCCAAGAGGTCGTTGCGGCCTACGAGCAGTACTTC. The chain uses TRBV3-1 and TRBJ2-7; D unresolved. Deletions cut 0 bases from V and 2 bases from J, with 11 bases between. The CDR3 extends over 15 amino acids. From germline, CDR1 is LGHDT and CDR2 YNNKEL (reference sequence).

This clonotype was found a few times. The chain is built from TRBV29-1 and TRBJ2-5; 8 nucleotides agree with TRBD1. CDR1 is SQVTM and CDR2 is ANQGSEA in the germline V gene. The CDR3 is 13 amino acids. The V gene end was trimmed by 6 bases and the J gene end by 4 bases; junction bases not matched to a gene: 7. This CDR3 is CSVLVRGPETQYF. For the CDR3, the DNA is TGCAGCGTGCTTGTCAGGGGGCCAGAGACCCAGTACTTC. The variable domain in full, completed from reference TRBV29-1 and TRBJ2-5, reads SAVISQKPSRDICQRGTSLTIQCQVDSQVTMMFWYRQQPGQSLTLIATANQGSEATYESGFVIDKFPISRPNLTFSTLTVSNMSPEDSSIYLCSVLVRGPETQYFGPGTRLLVL.

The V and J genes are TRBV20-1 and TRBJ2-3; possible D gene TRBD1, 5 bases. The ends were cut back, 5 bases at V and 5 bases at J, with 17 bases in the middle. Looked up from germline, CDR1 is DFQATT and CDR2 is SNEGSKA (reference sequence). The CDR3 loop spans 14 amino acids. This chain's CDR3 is CSAPLKGVRDTQYF. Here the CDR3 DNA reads TGCAGTGCTCCCCTAAAAGGGGTCCGAGATACGCAGTATTTT.

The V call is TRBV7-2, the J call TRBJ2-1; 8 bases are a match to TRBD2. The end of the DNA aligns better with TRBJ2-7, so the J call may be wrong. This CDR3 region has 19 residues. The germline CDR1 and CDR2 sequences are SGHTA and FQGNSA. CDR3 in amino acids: CASSSRDGRATLSYNEQYF. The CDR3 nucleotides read TGTGCCAGCAGCTCCCGGGACGGGAGGGCCACCCTCTCCTACAATGAGCAGTACTTC.

The CDR3 loop reads CASSRGDRDQPQHF. The CDR3 region has the DNA TGCGCCAGCAGCCGAGGGGACCGGGATCAGCCCCAGCATTTT. The chain links TRBV5-1 to TRBJ1-5; D possibly corresponds to TRBD1 (5 bases). The length of the CDR3 is 14 residues. The V gene's germline CDR1 is SGHRS and CDR2 YFSETQ. Deletions cut 4 bases from V and 5 bases from J, with 13 bases between.

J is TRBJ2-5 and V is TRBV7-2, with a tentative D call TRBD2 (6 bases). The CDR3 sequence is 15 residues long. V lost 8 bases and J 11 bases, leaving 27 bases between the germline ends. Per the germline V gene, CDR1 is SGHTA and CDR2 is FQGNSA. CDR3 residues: CASLHIGAEGTEQYF. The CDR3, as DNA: TGTGCCAGCCTCCACATAGGTGCCGAGGGGACTGAGCAGTACTTC. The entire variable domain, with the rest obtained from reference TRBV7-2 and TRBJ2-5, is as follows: GAGVSQSPSNKVTEKGKDVELRCDPISGHTALYWYRQSLGQGLEFLIYFQGNSAPDKSGLPSDRFSAERTGGSVSTLTIQRTQQEDSAVYLCASLHIGAEGTEQYFGPGTRLLVL.

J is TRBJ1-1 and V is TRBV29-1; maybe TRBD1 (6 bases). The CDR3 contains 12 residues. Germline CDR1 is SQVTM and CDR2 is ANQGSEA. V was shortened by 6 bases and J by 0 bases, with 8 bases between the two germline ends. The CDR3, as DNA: TGCAGCGTCTACAGGGTGAACACTGAAGCTTTCTTT. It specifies CSVYRVNTEAFF.

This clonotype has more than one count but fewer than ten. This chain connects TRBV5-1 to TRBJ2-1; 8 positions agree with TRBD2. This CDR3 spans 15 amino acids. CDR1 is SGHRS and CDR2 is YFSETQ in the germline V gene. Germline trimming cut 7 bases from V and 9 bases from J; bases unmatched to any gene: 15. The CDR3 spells CASYNPGLGNGEQFF. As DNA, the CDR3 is TGCGCCAGCTATAACCCGGGACTAGGTAACGGTGAGCAGTTCTTC.

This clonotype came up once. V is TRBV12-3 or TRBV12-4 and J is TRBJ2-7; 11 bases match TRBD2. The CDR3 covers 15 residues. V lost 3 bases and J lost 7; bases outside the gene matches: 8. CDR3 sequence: CASSFSGRVVGEQYF. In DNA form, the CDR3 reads TGTGCCAGCAGTTTTAGCGGGAGGGTCGTCGGTGAGCAGTACTTC.

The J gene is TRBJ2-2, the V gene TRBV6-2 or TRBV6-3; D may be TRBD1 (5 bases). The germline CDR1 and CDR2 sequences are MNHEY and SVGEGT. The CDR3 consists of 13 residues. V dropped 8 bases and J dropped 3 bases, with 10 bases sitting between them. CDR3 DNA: TGTGCCAGCCTCAGGGCGGACACCGGGGAGCTGTTTTTT. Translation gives CASLRADTGELFF.

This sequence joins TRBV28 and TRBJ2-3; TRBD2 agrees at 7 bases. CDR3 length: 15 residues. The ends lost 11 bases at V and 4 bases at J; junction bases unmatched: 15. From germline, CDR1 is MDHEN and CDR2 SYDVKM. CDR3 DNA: TGTGCCGGGTCACGGGGGGTTCCGTCAGCAGATACGCAGTATTTT. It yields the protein CAGSRGVPSADTQYF. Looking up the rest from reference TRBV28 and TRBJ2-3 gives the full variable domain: DVKVTQSSRYLVKRTGEKVFLECVQDMDHENMFWYRQDPGLGLRLIYFSYDVKMKEKGDIPEGYSVSREKKERFSLILESASTNQTSMYLCAGSRGVPSADTQYFGPGTRLTVL.

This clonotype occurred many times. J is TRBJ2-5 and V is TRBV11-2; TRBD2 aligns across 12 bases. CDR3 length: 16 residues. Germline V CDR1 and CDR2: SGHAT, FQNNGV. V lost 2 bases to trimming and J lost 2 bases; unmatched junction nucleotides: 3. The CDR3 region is CASSLSLAGGQETQYF. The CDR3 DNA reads TGTGCCAGCAGCTTATCTCTAGCGGGAGGGCAAGAGACCCAGTACTTC.

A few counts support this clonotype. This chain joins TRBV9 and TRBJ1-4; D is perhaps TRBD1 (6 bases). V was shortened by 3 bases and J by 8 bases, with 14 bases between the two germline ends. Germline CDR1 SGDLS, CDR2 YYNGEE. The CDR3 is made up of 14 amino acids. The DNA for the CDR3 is TGTGCCAGCAGCGCACAGGGTCTTGAAGAAAAACTGTTTTTT. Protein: CASSAQGLEEKLFF. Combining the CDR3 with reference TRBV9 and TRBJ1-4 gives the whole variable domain DSGVTQTPKHLITATGQRVTLRCSPRSGDLSVYWYQQSLDQGLQFLIQYYNGEERAKGNILERFSAQQFPDLHSELNLSSLELGDSALYFCASSAQGLEEKLFFGSGTQLSVL.

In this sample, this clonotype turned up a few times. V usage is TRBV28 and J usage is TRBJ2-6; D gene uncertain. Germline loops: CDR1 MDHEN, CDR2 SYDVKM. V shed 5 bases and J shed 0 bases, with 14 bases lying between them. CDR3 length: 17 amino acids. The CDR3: CASSLDKWASGANVLTF. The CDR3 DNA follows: TGTGCCAGCAGTCTAGACAAGTGGGCCTCTGGGGCCAACGTCCTGACTTTC.

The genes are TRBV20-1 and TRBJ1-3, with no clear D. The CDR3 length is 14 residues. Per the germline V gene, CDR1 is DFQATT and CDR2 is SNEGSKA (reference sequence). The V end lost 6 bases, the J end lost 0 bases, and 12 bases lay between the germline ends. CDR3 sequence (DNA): TGCAGTGCACTCGACACAGTCTCTGGAAACACCATATATTTT. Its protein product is CSALDTVSGNTIYF.

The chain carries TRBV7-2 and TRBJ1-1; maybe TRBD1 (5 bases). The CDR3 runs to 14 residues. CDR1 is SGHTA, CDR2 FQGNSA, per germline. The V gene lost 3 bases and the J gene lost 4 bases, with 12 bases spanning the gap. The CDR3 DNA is TGTGCCAGCAGCTTTGGTGCAGGGAGCACTGAAGCTTTCTTT. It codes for CASSFGAGSTEAFF.

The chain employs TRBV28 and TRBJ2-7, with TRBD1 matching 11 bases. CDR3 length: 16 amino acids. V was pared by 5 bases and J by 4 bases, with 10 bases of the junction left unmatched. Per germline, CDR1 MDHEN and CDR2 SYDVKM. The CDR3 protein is CASSPEGQGVPYEQYF. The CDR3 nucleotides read TGTGCCAGCAGTCCCGAGGGACAGGGGGTGCCGTACGAGCAGTACTTC.

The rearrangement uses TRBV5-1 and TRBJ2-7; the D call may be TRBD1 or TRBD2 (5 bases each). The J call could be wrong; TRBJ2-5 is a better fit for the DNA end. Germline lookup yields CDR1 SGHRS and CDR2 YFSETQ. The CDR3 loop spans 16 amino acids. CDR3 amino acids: CASSDGGRRGGETQYF. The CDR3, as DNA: TGCGCCAGCAGCGATGGGGGACGCCGGGGTGGGGAGACCCAGTACTTC.

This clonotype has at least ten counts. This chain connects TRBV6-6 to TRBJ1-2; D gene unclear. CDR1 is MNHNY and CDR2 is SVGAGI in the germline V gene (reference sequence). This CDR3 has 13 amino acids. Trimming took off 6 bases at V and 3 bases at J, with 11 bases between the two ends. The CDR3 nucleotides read TGTGCCAGCAGCCCCGGACGGGACTATGGCTACACCTTC. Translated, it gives CASSPGRDYGYTF.

CDR3 region: CASSPTSGRDDEQFF. In DNA form, the CDR3 reads TGTGCCAGCAGCCCAACTAGCGGGAGGGACGATGAGCAGTTCTTC. The chain has TRBV28 and TRBJ2-1; 13 bases are shared with TRBD2. V was clipped by 6 bases and J by 8 bases; unmatched bases: 7. Germline values: CDR1 MDHEN, CDR2 SYDVKM. The CDR3 sequence is 15 residues long.

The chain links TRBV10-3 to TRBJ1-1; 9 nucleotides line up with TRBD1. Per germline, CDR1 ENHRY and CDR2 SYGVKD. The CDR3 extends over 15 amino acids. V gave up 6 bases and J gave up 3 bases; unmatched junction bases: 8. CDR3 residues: CAISTGGPADTEAFF. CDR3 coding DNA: TGTGCCATCAGCACAGGGGGCCCGGCGGACACTGAAGCTTTCTTT.

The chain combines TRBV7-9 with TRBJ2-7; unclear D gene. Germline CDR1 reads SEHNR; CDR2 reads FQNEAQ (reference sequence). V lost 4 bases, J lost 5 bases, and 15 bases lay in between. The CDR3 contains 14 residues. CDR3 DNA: TGTGCCAGCAGCTCGCTGGACCGGCCAAACGAGCAGTACTTC. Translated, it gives CASSSLDRPNEQYF.

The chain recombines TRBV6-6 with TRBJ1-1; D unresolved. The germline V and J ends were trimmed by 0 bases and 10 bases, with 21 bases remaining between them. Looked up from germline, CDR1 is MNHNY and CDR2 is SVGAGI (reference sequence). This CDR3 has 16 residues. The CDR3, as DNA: TGTGCCAGCAGTTACTCGAATATTGAGGAGGGCCTACGAGCTTTCTTT. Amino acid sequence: CASSYSNIEEGLRAFF.

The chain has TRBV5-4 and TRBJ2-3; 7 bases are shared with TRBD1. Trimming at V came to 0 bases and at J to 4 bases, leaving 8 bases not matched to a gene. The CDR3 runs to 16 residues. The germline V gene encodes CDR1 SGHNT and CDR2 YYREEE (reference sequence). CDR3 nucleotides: TGTGCCAGCAGCTTGGCCTGGCAGGGGGTGGCAGATACGCAGTATTTT. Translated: CASSLAWQGVADTQYF.

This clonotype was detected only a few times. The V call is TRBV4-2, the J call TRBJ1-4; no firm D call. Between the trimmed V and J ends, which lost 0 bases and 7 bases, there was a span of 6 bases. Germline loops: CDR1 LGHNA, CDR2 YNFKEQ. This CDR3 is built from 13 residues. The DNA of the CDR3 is TGTGCCAGCAGCCAAGACGAGGGTGAAAAACTGTTTTTT. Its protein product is CASSQDEGEKLFF.

The CDR3 protein is CASSEASTGTRNQPQHF. Here the CDR3 DNA reads TGTGCCAGCAGTGAAGCTTCGACAGGGACTCGCAATCAGCCCCAGCATTTT. The chain recombines TRBV2 with TRBJ1-5; TRBD1 agrees at 7 bases. J was trimmed by 2 bases and V by 0 bases; bases with no gene match: 7. The CDR3 totals 17 residues. CDR1 SNHLY and CDR2 FYNNEI come from the germline V gene.

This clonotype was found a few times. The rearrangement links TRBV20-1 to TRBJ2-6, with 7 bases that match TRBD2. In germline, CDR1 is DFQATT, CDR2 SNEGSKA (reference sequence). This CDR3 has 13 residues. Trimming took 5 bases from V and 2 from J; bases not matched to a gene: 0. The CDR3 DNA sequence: TGCAGTGCTCGGGGGGCTGGGGCCAACGTCCTGACTTTC. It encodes CSARGAGANVLTF.